This T cell receptor (beta chain) was identified in a study of blood T cell repertoires in COVID-19. About the study: Some COVID-19 samples were acute and others convalescent; all came from the United States, Italy and Spain. PBMCs, B-cell-depleted T cells, or T cells were the source of the cDNA or gDNA that made up the material.

In the original processing: The authors estimated nucleated cell counts from reference gene primer amplification. This table comes from immunoSEQ multiplex PCR, and its TCRdb copy is limited to in-frame clones, with some not included. The D gene and trimming were derived from the DNA, and the V and J assignments and clone size from that table. The top ten clones hold 2.5% to 3.5% of a sample with about 170,000 clones, around two thirds of them seen once. The CDR3 runs 12 residues. V gave up 0 bases and J gave up 4 bases, with 3 bases separating them. Germline CDR1 KGHSH, CDR2 LQKENI. This clonotype was sampled from a woman of 80 years or more with acute or convalescent COVID-19. The specimen was peripheral blood. V usage is TRBV18 and J usage is TRBJ1-2; D not resolved. The CDR3 DNA sequence: TGTGCCAGCTCACCACCCGGCTATGGCTACACCTTC. It encodes CASSPPGYGYTF.